This T cell receptor (beta chain) appears in the sequencing data of a study of OX40 agonist ivuxolimab in advanced cancers. In the study overall: Intravenous ivuxolimab at 0.01 to 10 mg/kg was given to patients every 2 weeks. A mean age of around 63 years, range roughly 20 to 90, was recorded, and 82.7% were male. Study results and caveats: Both blood CD4+ and CD8+ T cells showed clonal growth by week 6 at 0.1 to 3.0 mg/kg.

This clone was observed a few times. Its target is not known. People who had autoimmune disease history or systemic immunosuppression were excluded. Assay: immunoSEQ multiplex PCR; the TCRdb copy retains only in-frame clones and omits some. The sample has approximately 60,000 clones; around 84% are singletons. This CDR3 region has 14 residues. V was clipped by 4 bases and J by 0 bases, with 7 bases between them. Germline V lookup: CDR1 SGHRS, CDR2 YFSETQ. Sample: CD4+ or CD8+ T cells sorted from blood, taken in a trial of the OX40 agonist ivuxolimab. The receptor was isolated from an adult with an advanced solid tumor such as melanoma, head and neck, liver or kidney cancer. V gene TRBV5-1 combines with J gene TRBJ2-2; D unresolved. The CDR3 sequence: CASSLNTNTGELFF. Written as DNA, the CDR3 is TGCGCCAGCAGCCTAAACACGAACACCGGGGAGCTGTTTTTT.